Listed below are T cell receptor beta chains from one sample, sequenced in a study of identical twins. TCRdb independently ran MiXCR on the 5' RACE reads; one entry per CDR3 protein. In the table there are 150,000 or so distinct CDR3 sequences, roughly 3.3% of which are singletons. Input material: memory T cells sorted from blood. The receptor set was obtained from a man younger than 30 in good health. Both conserved end residues are part of each CDR3. The order of the fields is V gene, J gene, CDR3 protein.

V: TRBV11-3; J: TRBJ2-1; CDR3: CASSFTTSGYNEQFF
V: TRBV3-1; J: TRBJ1-2; CDR3: CASSLDSNYGYTF
V: TRBV5-8; J: TRBJ2-5; CDR3: CASSFPGALAQYF
V: TRBV27; J: TRBJ2-7; CDR3: CASSTKREGSYEQYF
V: TRBV20-1; J: TRBJ2-1; CDR3: CSATYNEQFF
V: TRBV7-9; J: TRBJ1-5; CDR3: CASSLEGTGLQPQHF
V: TRBV7-8; J: TRBJ1-1; CDR3: CASSLQGLNTEAFF
V: TRBV10-1; J: TRBJ1-1; CDR3: CASGAQGTEAFF
V: TRBV12-3/TRBV12-4; J: TRBJ2-2; CDR3: CASSFRVPGELFF
V: TRBV25-1; J: TRBJ2-1; CDR3: CASRGGGAYNEQFF
V: TRBV29-1; J: TRBJ2-3; CDR3: CSVERGGGDTQYF